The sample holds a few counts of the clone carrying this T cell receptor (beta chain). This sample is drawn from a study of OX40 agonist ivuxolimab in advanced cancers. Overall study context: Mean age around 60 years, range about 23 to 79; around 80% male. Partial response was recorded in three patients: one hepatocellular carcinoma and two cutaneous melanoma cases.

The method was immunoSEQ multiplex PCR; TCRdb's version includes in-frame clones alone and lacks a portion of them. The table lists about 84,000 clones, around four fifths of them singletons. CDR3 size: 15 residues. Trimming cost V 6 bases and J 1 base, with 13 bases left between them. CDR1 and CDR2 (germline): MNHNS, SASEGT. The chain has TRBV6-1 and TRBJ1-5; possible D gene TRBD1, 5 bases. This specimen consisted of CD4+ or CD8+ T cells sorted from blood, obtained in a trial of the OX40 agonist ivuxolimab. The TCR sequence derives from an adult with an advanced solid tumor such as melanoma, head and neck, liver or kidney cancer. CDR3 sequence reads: CASRDSVWSNQPQHF. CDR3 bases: TGTGCCAGCAGAGACAGCGTCTGGAGCAATCAGCCCCAGCATTTT.